This passage covers 28 T cell receptor beta chains from one sample sequenced in a study of cytomegalovirus exposure and HLA in healthy donors. TCRdb's copy holds only in-frame clones and misses some; the assay was immunoSEQ multiplex PCR. The data contain some 150,000 clones, around 90% of them seen just once; the ten biggest clones take up 4.5%. The sample comprised PBMCs. The receptor set was obtained from a young man in good health and CMV-seropositive.

The chain has TRBV30 and TRBJ1-5; 9 nucleotides line up with TRBD1. The CDR3 sequence is 15 residues long. Losses at the gene ends were 4 bases for V and 5 bases for J; bases not matched to a gene: 9. The germline CDR1 and CDR2 sequences are GTSNPN and SVGIG (reference sequence). In DNA form, the CDR3 reads TGTGCCTGGACCACGGGACAGGGTGGCGATCAGCCCCAGCATTTT. This codes for CAWTTGQGGDQPQHF.

This clone has only one observation. CDR3 sequence (DNA): TGTGCCACCAGCAGAGATCGGGGGGCGCGTCAGCCCCAGCATTTT. Translation gives CATSRDRGARQPQHF. This sequence joins TRBV15 and TRBJ1-5, with D possibly matching TRBD1 (6 bases). The length of the CDR3 is 15 residues. Germline assignment: CDR1 LNHNV and CDR2 YYDKDF (reference sequence). V was shortened by 0 bases and J by 6 bases, with 12 bases between the two germline ends.

J is TRBJ2-1 and V is TRBV7-7; TRBD2 matches at 8 bases. Germline CDR1 reads SSHAT; CDR2 reads FNYEAQ (reference sequence). The CDR3 covers 14 residues. Trimming took 5 bases from V and 7 from J; bases not matched to a gene: 7. Here the CDR3 reads CASSLGRGGNEQFF. The DNA for the CDR3 is TGTGCCAGCAGCCTGGGTCGGGGGGGTAATGAGCAGTTCTTC.

The chain uses TRBV11-2 and TRBJ2-7, with 7 bases that match TRBD2. CDR1 SGHAT and CDR2 FQNNGV come from the germline V gene. J gave up 2 bases and V 4 bases, and 2 bases lay outside the gene matches. This CDR3 has 13 amino acids. The CDR3 is CASSWGLTYEQYF. The CDR3 nucleotides read TGTGCCAGCAGCTGGGGACTAACCTACGAGCAGTACTTC.

The chain uses TRBV30 and TRBJ2-1; 14 nucleotides match TRBD2. The CDR3 extends over 17 amino acids. V was pared by 2 bases and J by 8 bases, with 11 bases of the junction left unmatched. Germline V gene lookup returns CDR1 GTSNPN and CDR2 SVGIG (reference sequence). The CDR3 loop is CAWSLSLTSGRADEQFF. CDR3 bases: TGTGCCTGGAGTTTATCTTTGACTAGCGGGAGGGCCGATGAGCAGTTCTTC.

This chain joins TRBV5-1 and TRBJ2-1, with 9 bases fitting TRBD2. This CDR3 is built from 15 residues. Per the germline V gene, CDR1 is SGHRS and CDR2 is YFSETQ. J lost 7 bases, V lost 0 bases, and 5 bases had no gene match. CDR3 loop: CASSLALAGPNEQFF. DNA of the CDR3: TGCGCCAGCAGCTTGGCCCTAGCGGGACCTAATGAGCAGTTCTTC.

The rearrangement links TRBV18 to TRBJ2-3, with D possibly TRBD1 on 6 matching bases. The CDR3 length is 16 residues. The V gene lost 6 bases and the J gene lost 6 bases, with 22 bases spanning the gap. CDR1 and CDR2 from the germline V gene are KGHSH and LQKENI. The CDR3 sequence: CASSSSGQGTGDTQYF. CDR3 DNA sequence: TGTGCCAGCTCGTCCTCGGGACAAGGGACCGGGGATACGCAGTATTTT.

The CDR3 reads CAISEMASSYEQYF. CDR3 bases: TGTGCCATCAGTGAGATGGCTAGCTCCTACGAGCAGTACTTC. The chain couples TRBV10-3 to TRBJ2-7; no clear D gene. V was cut by 2 bases and J by 0 bases, with 8 bases left in between. Germline V gene lookup returns CDR1 ENHRY and CDR2 SYGVKD. CDR3 size: 14 residues.

This chain joins TRBV5-1 and TRBJ2-1; no clear D gene. V lost 1 base, J lost 4 bases, and 9 bases lay in between. The germline CDR1 and CDR2 sequences are SGHRS and YFSETQ. The CDR3 extends over 14 amino acids. CDR3 sequence (DNA): TGCGCCAGCAGCTTGAGTCTCGCGTACAATGAGCAGTTCTTC. Amino acid sequence: CASSLSLAYNEQFF. The full variable domain, rest sourced from reference TRBV5-1 and TRBJ2-1, is KAGVTQTPRYLIKTRGQQVTLSCSPISGHRSVSWYQQTPGQGLQFLFEYFSETQRNKGNFPGRFSGRQFSNSRSEMNVSTLELGDSALYLCASSLSLAYNEQFFGPGTRLTVL.

The rearrangement uses TRBV28 and TRBJ1-1; TRBD1 matches at 7 bases. V lost 6 bases to trimming and J lost 1 base; unmatched junction nucleotides: 8. Per the germline V gene, CDR1 is MDHEN and CDR2 is SYDVKM. CDR3 size: 15 residues. CDR3 residues: CASRPRGQGNTEAFF. CDR3 sequence (DNA): TGTGCCAGCAGACCGAGGGGGCAGGGGAACACTGAAGCTTTCTTT.

The chain is built from TRBV5-1 and TRBJ2-2, with 10 bases fitting TRBD2. V shed 5 bases and J 6 bases; nucleotides not matched to a gene: 7. The CDR3 covers 15 residues. Per germline, CDR1 SGHRS and CDR2 YFSETQ. The CDR3 region has the DNA TGCGCCAGCAGTGGACTAGCGGAGTCCTCCGGGGAGCTGTTTTTT. It encodes CASSGLAESSGELFF.

V gene TRBV10-3 combines with J gene TRBJ1-1; 9 bases are shared with TRBD1. The germline gives CDR1 ENHRY, CDR2 SYGVKD. Unmatched junction bases numbered 2, after V lost 2 bases and J lost 4 bases. The CDR3 totals 14 residues. The CDR3 nucleotides are TGTGCCATCAGTGAGAGACAGGGGGGCACTGAAGCTTTCTTT. The encoded protein is CAISERQGGTEAFF.

The CDR3 coding sequence is TGTGCCAGCAGTGAGAGGGGGTTCAATGAAAAACTGTTTTTT. Its protein is CASSERGFNEKLFF. V is TRBV6-4 and J is TRBJ1-4; possible D gene TRBD1, 6 bases. The CDR3 contains 14 residues. Deletions cut 3 bases from V and 5 bases from J, with 10 bases between. Germline V gene lookup returns CDR1 MRHNA and CDR2 SNTAGT.

This sequence joins TRBV30 and TRBJ1-1; D not resolved. The CDR3 loop spans 13 amino acids. The V and J ends lost 2 bases and 10 bases respectively, with 17 bases between them. The germline V gene has CDR1 GTSNPN and CDR2 SVGIG (reference sequence). The DNA for the CDR3 is TGTGCCTGGAGTTTCGGACTACTCGAGGGAGCTTTCTTT. This gives the protein CAWSFGLLEGAFF.

This sequence joins TRBV6-6 and TRBJ2-1; TRBD2 matches 14 bases. The germline V gene has CDR1 MNHNY and CDR2 SVGAGI (reference sequence). The CDR3 has 15 residues. The J segment lost 7 bases and the V segment lost 7 bases, leaving 6 bases of the junction unmatched. The CDR3 DNA sequence: TGTGCCAGCATCTTGGGACTAGCGGGAGTAAATGAGCAGTTCTTC. This translates into CASILGLAGVNEQFF.

This rearrangement joins TRBV5-6 to TRBJ2-4, with a weak D call TRBD1 (5 bases). Per the germline V gene, CDR1 is SGHDT and CDR2 is YYEEEE. This CDR3 spans 11 amino acids. Trimming pared 0 bases from V and 14 bases from J, leaving 9 bases between. The CDR3 protein is CASSLGGHEYF. The CDR3 DNA sequence: TGTGCCAGCAGCTTGGGGGGCCATGAGTACTTC.

This clone was seen a single time. V gene TRBV6-1 combines with J gene TRBJ2-7; 7 bases align to TRBD1. The V gene end was trimmed by 4 bases and the J gene end by 4 bases; junction bases not matched to a gene: 13. CDR1 MNHNS and CDR2 SASEGT come from the germline V gene. The CDR3 spans 16 residues. This CDR3 reads CASSAPRWDSYYEQYF. In DNA form, the CDR3 reads TGTGCCAGCAGTGCTCCTCGCTGGGACAGTTATTACGAGCAGTACTTC.

This rearrangement joins TRBV29-1 to TRBJ1-4; D is possibly TRBD1 (5 bases). Germline V gene sequence: CDR1 SQVTM, CDR2 ANQGSEA. V dropped 6 bases and J dropped 4 bases, with 12 bases sitting between them. The CDR3 runs to 13 residues. CDR3 DNA sequence: TGCAGCGTGGGGGGATCCTATAATGAAAAACTGTTTTTT. This codes for CSVGGSYNEKLFF.

The chain carries TRBV6-4 and TRBJ1-1; 8 bases match TRBD1. CDR3 size: 14 residues. Germline V gives CDR1 MRHNA, CDR2 SNTAGT. Trimming took 8 bases from V and 11 from J; bases not matched to a gene: 16. The DNA for the CDR3 is TGTGCCAGCTCCATAACCCTCGGACAGGGTGGGGCTTTCTTT. It yields the protein CASSITLGQGGAFF.

V and J are TRBV9 and TRBJ1-1; no clear D. Trimming took 4 bases from V and 8 from J, leaving 18 bases between them. The CDR3 sequence is 14 residues long. CDR1 is SGDLS, CDR2 YYNGEE, per germline. CDR3 sequence: CASSTYSESGEAFF. CDR3 coding DNA: TGTGCCAGCAGCACGTACTCCGAGTCCGGGGAAGCTTTCTTT.

There are a few counts of this clone. The DNA for the CDR3 is TGCGCCAGCAGTGGACAGGTTAATTCACCCCTCCACTTT. This sequence encodes CASSGQVNSPLHF. The chain recombines TRBV10-1 with TRBJ1-6, with D maybe TRBD1 (6 bases). CDR3 length: 13 amino acids. V was trimmed by 4 bases and J by 6 bases, leaving 7 bases between them. Per the germline V gene, CDR1 is WNHNN and CDR2 is SYGVQD (reference sequence).

CDR3 amino acids: CASSDGLAISNEQFF. CDR3 in DNA: TGTGCCAGTAGTGACGGACTAGCGATTTCCAATGAGCAGTTCTTC. The rearrangement joins TRBV19 to TRBJ2-1; TRBD2 matches 9 bases. Germline assignment: CDR1 LNHDA and CDR2 SQIVND (reference sequence). The CDR3 has 15 residues. J gave up 6 bases and V 5 bases, and 8 bases lay outside the gene matches.

The chain employs TRBV15 and TRBJ2-7; D perhaps matches TRBD2 (6 bases). CDR3 length equals 13 residues. V was shortened by 2 bases and J by 6 bases, with 11 bases between the two germline ends. Germline CDR1 and CDR2: LNHNV and YYDKDF (reference sequence). CDR3 sequence (DNA): TGTGCCACCAGCAGACTTACTAGCAGCGAGCAGTACTTC. Translation: CATSRLTSSEQYF.

This clone was seen a few times. The V call is TRBV15, the J call TRBJ1-1; no clear D. Trimming left V 0 bases short and J 10 bases short, with 15 bases between. This CDR3 contains 14 residues. Looked up from germline, CDR1 is LNHNV and CDR2 is YYDKDF (reference sequence). The CDR3 DNA reads TGTGCCACCAGCAGAGATGAGTCGGGAGTCGGAGCTTTCTTT. It encodes CATSRDESGVGAFF.

The chain couples TRBV7-9 to TRBJ1-2, with 9 bases lining up with TRBD1. This CDR3 comprises 15 residues. Germline V gene lookup returns CDR1 SEHNR and CDR2 FQNEAQ (reference sequence). J lost 4 bases, V lost 4 bases, and 7 bases had no gene match. In DNA form, the CDR3 reads TGTGCCAGCAGCTCGACAGGACAGGGGTTCTATGGCTACACCTTC. It specifies CASSSTGQGFYGYTF.

The chain is built from TRBV11-3 and TRBJ2-2; D is perhaps TRBD2 (6 bases). Deletions cut 1 base from V and 3 bases from J, with 9 bases between. The CDR3 is made up of 15 amino acids. CDR1 and CDR2 (germline): SGHNT, YENEEA. The CDR3, as DNA: TGTGCCAGCAGCTTAGGGGGGGACGACACCGGGGAGCTGTTTTTT. It yields the protein CASSLGGDDTGELFF.

This clone was seen only once. The rearrangement links TRBV5-4 to TRBJ2-1; 7 nucleotides match TRBD2. V shed 5 bases and J 0 bases; nucleotides not matched to a gene: 8. This CDR3 has 16 amino acids. The germline V gene encodes CDR1 SGHNT and CDR2 YYREEE (reference sequence). The CDR3 DNA reads as TGTGCCAGCAGACCCCCTAGCGGAGACTCCTACAATGAGCAGTTCTTC. It yields the protein CASRPPSGDSYNEQFF.

The chain uses TRBV6-6 and TRBJ2-7; D possibly corresponds to TRBD1 (5 bases). V lost 7 bases and J lost 3, with 10 bases in between. CDR1 is MNHNY, CDR2 SVGAGI, per germline (reference sequence). The CDR3 loop spans 12 amino acids. This CDR3 reads CASTQGVYEQYF. CDR3 coding DNA: TGTGCCAGCACTCAGGGCGTCTACGAGCAGTACTTC.